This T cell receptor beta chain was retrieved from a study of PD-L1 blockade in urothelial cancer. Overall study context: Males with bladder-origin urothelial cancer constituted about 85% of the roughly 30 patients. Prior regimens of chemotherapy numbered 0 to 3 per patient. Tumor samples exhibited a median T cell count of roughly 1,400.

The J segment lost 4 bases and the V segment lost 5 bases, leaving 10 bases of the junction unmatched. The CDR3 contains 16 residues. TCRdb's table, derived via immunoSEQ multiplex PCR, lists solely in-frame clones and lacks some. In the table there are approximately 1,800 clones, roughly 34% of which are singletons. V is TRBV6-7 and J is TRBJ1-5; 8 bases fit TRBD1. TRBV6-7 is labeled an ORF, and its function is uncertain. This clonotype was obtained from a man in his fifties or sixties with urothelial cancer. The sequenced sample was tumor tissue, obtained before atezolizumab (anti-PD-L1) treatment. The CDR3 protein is CASSEARRTGNQPQHF. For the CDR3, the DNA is TGTGCCAGCAGTGAAGCGCGGAGGACAGGGAATCAGCCCCAGCATTTT.